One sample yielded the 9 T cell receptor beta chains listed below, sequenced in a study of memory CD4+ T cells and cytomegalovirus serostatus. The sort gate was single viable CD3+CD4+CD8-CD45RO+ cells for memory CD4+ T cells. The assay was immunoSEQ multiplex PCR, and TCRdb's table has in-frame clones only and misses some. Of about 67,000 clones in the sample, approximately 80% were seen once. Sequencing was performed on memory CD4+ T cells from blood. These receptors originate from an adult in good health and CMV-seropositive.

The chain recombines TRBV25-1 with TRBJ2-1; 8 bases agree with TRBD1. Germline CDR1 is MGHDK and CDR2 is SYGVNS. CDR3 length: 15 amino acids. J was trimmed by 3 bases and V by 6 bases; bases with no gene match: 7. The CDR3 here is CASRVDRGGYNEQFF. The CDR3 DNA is TGTGCCAGCAGGGTCGACAGGGGAGGCTACAATGAGCAGTTCTTC.

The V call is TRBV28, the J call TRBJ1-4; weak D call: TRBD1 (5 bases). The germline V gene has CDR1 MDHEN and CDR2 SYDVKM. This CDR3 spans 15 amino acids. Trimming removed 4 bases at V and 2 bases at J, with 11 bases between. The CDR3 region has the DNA TGTGCCAGCAGTTCCAGGGTACATACTAATGAAAAACTGTTTTTT. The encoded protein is CASSSRVHTNEKLFF.

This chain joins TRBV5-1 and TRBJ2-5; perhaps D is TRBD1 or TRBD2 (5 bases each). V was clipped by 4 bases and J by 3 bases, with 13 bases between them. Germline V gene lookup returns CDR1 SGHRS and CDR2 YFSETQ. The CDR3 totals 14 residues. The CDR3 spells CASSVQVGEETQYF. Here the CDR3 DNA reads TGCGCCAGCAGCGTACAGGTCGGGGAAGAGACCCAGTACTTC.

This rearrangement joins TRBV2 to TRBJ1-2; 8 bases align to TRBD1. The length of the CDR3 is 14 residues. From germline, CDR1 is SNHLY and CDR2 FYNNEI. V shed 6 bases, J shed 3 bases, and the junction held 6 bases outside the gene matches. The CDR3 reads CASRDRTGHYGYTF. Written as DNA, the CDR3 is TGTGCCAGCAGGGACAGGACAGGGCACTATGGCTACACCTTC. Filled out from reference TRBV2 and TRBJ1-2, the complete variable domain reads EPEVTQTPSHQVTQMGQEVILRCVPISNHLYFYWYRQILGQKVEFLVSFYNNEISEKSEIFDDQFSVERPDGSNFTLKIRSTKLEDSAMYFCASRDRTGHYGYTFGSGTRLTVV.

This CDR3 is CASSLGTVSTDTQYF. The DNA of the CDR3 is TGTGCCAGCAGCTTAGGGACAGTTAGCACAGATACGCAGTATTTT. This rearrangement joins TRBV7-2 to TRBJ2-3; D possibly corresponds to TRBD1 (6 bases). The CDR3 length is 15 residues. V was pared by 1 base and J by 0 bases, with 8 bases between. Looked up from germline, CDR1 is SGHTA and CDR2 is FQGNSA.

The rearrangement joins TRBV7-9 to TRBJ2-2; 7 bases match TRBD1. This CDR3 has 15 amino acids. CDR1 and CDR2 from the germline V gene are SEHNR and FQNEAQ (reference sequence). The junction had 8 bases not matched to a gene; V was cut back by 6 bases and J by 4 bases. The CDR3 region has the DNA TGTGCCAGCAGACCCGACAGGGATGGCACCGGGGAGCTGTTTTTT. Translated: CASRPDRDGTGELFF.

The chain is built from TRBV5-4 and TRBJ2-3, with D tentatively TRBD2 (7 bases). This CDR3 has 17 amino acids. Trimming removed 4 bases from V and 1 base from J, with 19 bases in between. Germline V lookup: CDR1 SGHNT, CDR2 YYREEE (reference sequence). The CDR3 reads CASSDPLRGGRTDTQYF. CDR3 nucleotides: TGTGCCAGCAGCGACCCCCTTCGCGGGGGCCGCACAGATACGCAGTATTTT.

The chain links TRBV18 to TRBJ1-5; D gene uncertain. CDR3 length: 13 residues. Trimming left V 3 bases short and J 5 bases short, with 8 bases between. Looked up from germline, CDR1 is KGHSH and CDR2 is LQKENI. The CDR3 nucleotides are TGTGCCAGCTCACCGTTAGAGGATCAGCCCCAGCATTTT. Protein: CASSPLEDQPQHF.

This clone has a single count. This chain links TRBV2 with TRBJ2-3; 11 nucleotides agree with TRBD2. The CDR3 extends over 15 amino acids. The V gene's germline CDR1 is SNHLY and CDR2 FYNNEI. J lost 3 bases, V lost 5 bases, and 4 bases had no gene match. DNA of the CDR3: TGTGCCAGCAGTCGTAGCGGGGGGGCGACAGATACGCAGTATTTT. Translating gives CASSRSGGATDTQYF.